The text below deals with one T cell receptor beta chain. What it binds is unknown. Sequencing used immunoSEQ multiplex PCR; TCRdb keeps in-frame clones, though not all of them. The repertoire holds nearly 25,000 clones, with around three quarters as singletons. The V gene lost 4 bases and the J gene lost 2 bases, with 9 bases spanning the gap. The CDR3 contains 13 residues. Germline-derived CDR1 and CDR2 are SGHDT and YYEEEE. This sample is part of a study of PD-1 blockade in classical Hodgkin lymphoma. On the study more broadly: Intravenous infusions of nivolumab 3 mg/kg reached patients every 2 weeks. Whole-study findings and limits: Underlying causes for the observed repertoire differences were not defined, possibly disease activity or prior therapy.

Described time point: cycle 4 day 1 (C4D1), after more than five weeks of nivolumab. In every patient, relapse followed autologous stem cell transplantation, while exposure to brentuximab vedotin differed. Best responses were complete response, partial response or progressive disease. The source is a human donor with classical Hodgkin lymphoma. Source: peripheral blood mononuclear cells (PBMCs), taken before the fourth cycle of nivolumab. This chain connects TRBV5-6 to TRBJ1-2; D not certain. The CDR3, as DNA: TGTGCCAGCAGCCTGACAATAAACTATGGCTACACCTTC. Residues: CASSLTINYGYTF.